This T cell receptor beta chain was sequenced in a study of PD-L1 blockade in urothelial cancer. Germline trimming cut 4 bases from V and 10 bases from J; bases unmatched to any gene: 12. In germline, CDR1 is SGHTA, CDR2 FQGNSA. This CDR3 comprises 15 residues. Profiled with immunoSEQ multiplex PCR; TCRdb holds only in-frame clones, not every one. Among about 95,000 clones listed, 80% to 90% were seen once. Stated time point: pretreatment peripheral blood. Here the sequenced sample was PBMCs, taken around atezolizumab (anti-PD-L1) treatment. This chain connects TRBV7-2 to TRBJ1-4, with 7 bases fitting TRBD1. This receptor was taken from a man aged 55 to 69 with urothelial cancer. Here the CDR3 DNA reads TGTGCCAGCAGCTCTACAGGGGATAATGAGGGAAAACTGTTTTTT. Its protein product is CASSSTGDNEGKLFF.